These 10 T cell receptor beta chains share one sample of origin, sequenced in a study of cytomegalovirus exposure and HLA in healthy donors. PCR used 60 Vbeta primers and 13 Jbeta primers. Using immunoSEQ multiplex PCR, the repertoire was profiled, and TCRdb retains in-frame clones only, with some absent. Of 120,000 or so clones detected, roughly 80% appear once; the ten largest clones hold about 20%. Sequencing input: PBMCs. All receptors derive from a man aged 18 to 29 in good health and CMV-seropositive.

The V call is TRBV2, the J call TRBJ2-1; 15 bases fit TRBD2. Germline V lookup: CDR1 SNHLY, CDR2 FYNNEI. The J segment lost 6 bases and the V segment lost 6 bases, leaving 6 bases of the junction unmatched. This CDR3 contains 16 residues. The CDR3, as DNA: TGTGCCAGCAGACCTCCGGGACTAGCGGGGGGCAATGAGCAGTTCTTC. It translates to CASRPPGLAGGNEQFF. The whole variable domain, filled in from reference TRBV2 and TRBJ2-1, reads EPEVTQTPSHQVTQMGQEVILRCVPISNHLYFYWYRQILGQKVEFLVSFYNNEISEKSEIFDDQFSVERPDGSNFTLKIRSTKLEDSAMYFCASRPPGLAGGNEQFFGPGTRLTVL.

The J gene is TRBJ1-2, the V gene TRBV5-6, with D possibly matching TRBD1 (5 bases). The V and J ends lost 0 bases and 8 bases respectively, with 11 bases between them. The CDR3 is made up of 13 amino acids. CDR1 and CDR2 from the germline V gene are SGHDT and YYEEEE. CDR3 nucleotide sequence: TGTGCCAGCAGCTTGGGTGCAGGGTCAGGCTACACCTTC. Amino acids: CASSLGAGSGYTF. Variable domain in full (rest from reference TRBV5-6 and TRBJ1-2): DAGVTQSPTHLIKTRGQQVTLRCSPKSGHDTVSWYQQALGQGPQFIFQYYEEEERQRGNFPDRFSGHQFPNYSSELNVNALLLGDSALYLCASSLGAGSGYTFGSGTRLTVV.

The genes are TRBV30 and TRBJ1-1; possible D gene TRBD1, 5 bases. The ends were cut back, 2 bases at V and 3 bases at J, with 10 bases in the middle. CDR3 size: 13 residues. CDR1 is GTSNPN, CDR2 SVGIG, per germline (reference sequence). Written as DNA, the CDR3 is TGTGCCTGGAGTCCCAGGGAGGACACTGAAGCTTTCTTT. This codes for CAWSPREDTEAFF.

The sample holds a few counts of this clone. CDR3 sequence reads: CAWSLRQALELFF. CDR3 bases: TGTGCCTGGAGTCTGAGACAGGCCCTGGAGCTGTTTTTT. This chain uses TRBV30 with TRBJ2-2; the D gene is possibly TRBD1 (6 bases). The V gene lost 2 bases and the J gene lost 10 bases, with 14 bases spanning the gap. The germline gives CDR1 GTSNPN, CDR2 SVGIG (reference sequence). CDR3 length equals 13 residues. The full variable domain, with the rest looked up from reference TRBV30 and TRBJ2-2, is SQTIHQWPATLVQPVGSPLSLECTVEGTSNPNLYWYRQAAGRGLQLLFYSVGIGQISSEVPQNLSASRPQDRQFILSSKKLLLSDSGFYLCAWSLRQALELFFGEGSRLTVL.

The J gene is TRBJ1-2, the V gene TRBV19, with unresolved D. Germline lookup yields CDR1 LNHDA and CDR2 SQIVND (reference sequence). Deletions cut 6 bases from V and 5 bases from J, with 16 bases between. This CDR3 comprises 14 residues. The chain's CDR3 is CASSLELGRYGYTF. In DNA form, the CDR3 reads TGTGCCAGTAGCCTAGAGCTCGGTAGATATGGCTACACCTTC.

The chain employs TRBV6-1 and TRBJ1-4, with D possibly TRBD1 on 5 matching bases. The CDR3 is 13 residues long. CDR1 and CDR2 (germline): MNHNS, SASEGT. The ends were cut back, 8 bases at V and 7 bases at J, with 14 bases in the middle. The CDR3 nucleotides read TGTGCCAGCCGGGACGGGGAGGCTGAAAAACTGTTTTTT. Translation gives CASRDGEAEKLFF.

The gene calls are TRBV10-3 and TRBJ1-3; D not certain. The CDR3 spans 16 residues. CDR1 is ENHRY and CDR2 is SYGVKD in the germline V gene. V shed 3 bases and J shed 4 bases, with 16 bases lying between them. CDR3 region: CAISDPQARNGNTIYF. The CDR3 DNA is TGTGCCATCAGTGACCCCCAGGCCAGGAACGGAAACACCATATATTTT.

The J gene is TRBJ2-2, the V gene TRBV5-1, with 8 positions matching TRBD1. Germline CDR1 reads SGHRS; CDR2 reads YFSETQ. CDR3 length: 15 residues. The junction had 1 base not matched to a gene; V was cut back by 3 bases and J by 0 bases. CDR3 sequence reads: CASSSTGANTGELFF. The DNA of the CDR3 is TGCGCCAGCAGCTCGACAGGGGCGAACACCGGGGAGCTGTTTTTT. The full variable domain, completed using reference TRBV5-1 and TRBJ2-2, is KAGVTQTPRYLIKTRGQQVTLSCSPISGHRSVSWYQQTPGQGLQFLFEYFSETQRNKGNFPGRFSGRQFSNSRSEMNVSTLELGDSALYLCASSSTGANTGELFFGEGSRLTVL.

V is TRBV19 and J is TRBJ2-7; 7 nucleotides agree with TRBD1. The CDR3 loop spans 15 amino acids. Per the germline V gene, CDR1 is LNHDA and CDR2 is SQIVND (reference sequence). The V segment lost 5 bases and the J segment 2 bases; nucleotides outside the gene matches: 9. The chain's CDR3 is CASSGRTGFTYEQYF. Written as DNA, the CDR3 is TGTGCCAGTAGTGGAAGGACAGGCTTCACCTACGAGCAGTACTTC.

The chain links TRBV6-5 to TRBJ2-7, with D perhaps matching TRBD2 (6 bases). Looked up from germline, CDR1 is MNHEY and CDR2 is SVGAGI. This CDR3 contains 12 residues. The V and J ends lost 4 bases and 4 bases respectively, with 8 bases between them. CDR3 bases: TGTGCCAGCAGTTTGGGGGGATACGAGCAGTACTTC. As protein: CASSLGGYEQYF.